The T cell receptor (beta chain) described here comes from a study of PD-1 blockade in mismatch repair-deficient tumors. TCRdb's copy holds only in-frame clones and misses some; the assay was immunoSEQ multiplex PCR. The sample holds about 130,000 clones; 88% are singletons and the top ten take approximately 12%. The CDR3 extends over 13 amino acids. The TCR-sequenced patients were a few responders to pembrolizumab. The rearrangement joins TRBV21-1 to TRBJ2-5; the D call TRBD2 from the table was never checked on the DNA. TRBV21-1 is a documented pseudogene. The TCR was taken from an adult with mismatch repair-deficient cancer. The source was peripheral blood, collected approximately 72 weeks after starting pembrolizumab. Written as DNA, the CDR3 is TGTGCCAGCAGCAAGAGGGCCCAAGAGACCCAGTACTTC. This encodes CASSKRAQETQYF.